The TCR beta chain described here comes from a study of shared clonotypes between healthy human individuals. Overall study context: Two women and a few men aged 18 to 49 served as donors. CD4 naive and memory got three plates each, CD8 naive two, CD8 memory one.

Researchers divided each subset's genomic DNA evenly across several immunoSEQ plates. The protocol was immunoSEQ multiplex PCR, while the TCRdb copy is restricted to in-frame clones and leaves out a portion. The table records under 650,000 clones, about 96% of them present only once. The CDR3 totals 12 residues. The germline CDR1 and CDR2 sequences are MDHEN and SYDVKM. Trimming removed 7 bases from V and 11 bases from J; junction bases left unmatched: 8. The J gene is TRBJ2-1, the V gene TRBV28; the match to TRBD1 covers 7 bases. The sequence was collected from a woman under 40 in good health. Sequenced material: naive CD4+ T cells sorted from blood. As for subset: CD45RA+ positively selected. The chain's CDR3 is CASTSNRGKQFF. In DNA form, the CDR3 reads TGTGCCAGCACCTCAAACAGGGGTAAGCAGTTCTTC.